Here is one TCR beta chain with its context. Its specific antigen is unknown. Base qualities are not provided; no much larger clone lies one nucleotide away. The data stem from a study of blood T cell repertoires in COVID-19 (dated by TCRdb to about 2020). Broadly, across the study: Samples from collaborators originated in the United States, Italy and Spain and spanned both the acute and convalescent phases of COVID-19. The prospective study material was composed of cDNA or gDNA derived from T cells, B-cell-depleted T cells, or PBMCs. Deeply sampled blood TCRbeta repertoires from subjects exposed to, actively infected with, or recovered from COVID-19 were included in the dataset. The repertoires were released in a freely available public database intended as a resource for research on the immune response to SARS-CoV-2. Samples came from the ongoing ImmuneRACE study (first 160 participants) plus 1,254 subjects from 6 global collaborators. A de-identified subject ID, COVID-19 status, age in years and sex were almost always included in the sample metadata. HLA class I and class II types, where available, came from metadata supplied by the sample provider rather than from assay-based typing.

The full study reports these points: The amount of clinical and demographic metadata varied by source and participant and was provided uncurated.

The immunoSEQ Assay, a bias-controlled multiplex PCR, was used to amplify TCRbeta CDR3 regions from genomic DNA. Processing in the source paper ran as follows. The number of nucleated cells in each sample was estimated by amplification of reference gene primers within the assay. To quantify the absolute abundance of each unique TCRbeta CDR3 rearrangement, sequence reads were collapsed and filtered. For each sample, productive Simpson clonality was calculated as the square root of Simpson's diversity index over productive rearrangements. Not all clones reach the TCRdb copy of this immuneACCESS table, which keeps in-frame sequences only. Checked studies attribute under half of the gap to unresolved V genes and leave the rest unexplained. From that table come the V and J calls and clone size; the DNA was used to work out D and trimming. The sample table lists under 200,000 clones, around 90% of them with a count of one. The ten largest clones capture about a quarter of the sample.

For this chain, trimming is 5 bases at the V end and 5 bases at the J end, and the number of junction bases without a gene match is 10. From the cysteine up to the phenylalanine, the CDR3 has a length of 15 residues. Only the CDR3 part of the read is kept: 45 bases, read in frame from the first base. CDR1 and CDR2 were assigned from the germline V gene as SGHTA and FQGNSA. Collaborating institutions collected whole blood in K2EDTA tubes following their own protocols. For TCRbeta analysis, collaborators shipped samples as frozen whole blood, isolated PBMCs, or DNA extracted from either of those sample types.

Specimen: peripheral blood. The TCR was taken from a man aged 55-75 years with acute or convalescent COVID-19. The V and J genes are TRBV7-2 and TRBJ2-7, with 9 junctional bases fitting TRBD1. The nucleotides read TGTGCCAGCAGCCCTCTACAGGGGGCTGGAGACGAGCAGTACTTC. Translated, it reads CASSPLQGAGDEQYF.